Presented here are 5 T cell receptor beta chains from one specimen sequenced in a study of OX40 agonist ivuxolimab in advanced cancers. TCRdb's copy holds only in-frame clones and misses some; the assay was immunoSEQ multiplex PCR. The sample consists of approximately 44,000 clones, 80% of them appearing once. Sequenced here: CD4+ or CD8+ T cells sorted from blood, sampled in a trial of the OX40 agonist ivuxolimab. Source of these receptors: an adult with an advanced solid tumor such as melanoma, head and neck, liver or kidney cancer.

The rearrangement links TRBV19 to TRBJ1-4; 8 bases are a match to TRBD1. CDR3 length equals 15 residues. After removal of 5 bases from V and 9 bases from J, the junction contained 11 bases not matched to a gene. Germline CDR1 and CDR2: LNHDA and SQIVND (reference sequence). The CDR3 bases are TGTGCCAGTAGTGCCTATCCAGGGGGCGAGAAAAAACTGTTTTTT. Translation: CASSAYPGGEKKLFF.

Regarding this clone: Sequence at one end of the junction differs from germline and may be a read error. The V and J genes are TRBV20-1 and TRBJ1-2, with unresolved D. CDR1 is DFQATT, CDR2 SNEGSKA, per germline (reference sequence). This CDR3 has 10 residues. DNA of the CDR3: TGCAGTGCTAGAGATCGGGAATGGCTTTTC. This codes for CSARDREWLF.

The chain combines TRBV12-5 with TRBJ1-1; no reliable D call. The CDR3 spans 17 residues. Germline CDR1 and CDR2: LGHNT and FRNRAP. Trimming cost V 7 bases and J 0 bases, with 21 bases left between them. CDR3: CASAFDSRRNMNTEAFF. In nucleotides, the CDR3 is TGTGCTAGTGCCTTTGATAGTAGACGGAATATGAACACTGAAGCTTTCTTT.

This clone was seen a single time. For the CDR3, the DNA is TGCGCCAGCAGCCGAAACGGGCAGAAGTACACCTTC. Protein sequence: CASSRNGQKYTF. The J gene is TRBJ1-2, the V gene TRBV4-1; the D is unclear. The CDR3 totals 12 residues. Trimming took off 4 bases at V and 11 bases at J, with 14 bases between the two ends. Germline lookup yields CDR1 MGHRA and CDR2 YSYEKL.

The chain is built from TRBV5-1 and TRBJ2-1, with 9 bases that match TRBD2. The V gene's germline CDR1 is SGHRS and CDR2 YFSETQ. The junction had 4 bases not matched to a gene; V was cut back by 3 bases and J by 3 bases. The CDR3 loop spans 15 amino acids. The CDR3 loop reads CASSSLAGSYNEQFF. Written as DNA, the CDR3 is TGCGCCAGCAGCTCCCTAGCGGGGAGCTACAATGAGCAGTTCTTC.